This T cell receptor beta chain originates from a study of blood T cell repertoires in COVID-19. For the study at large: The study drew acute and convalescent COVID-19 samples from the United States, Italy and Spain. From T cells, B-cell-depleted T cells, or PBMCs came the material, which was cDNA or gDNA.

In the authors' methods: Using reference gene primer amplification, nucleated cell counts were estimated. TCRdb's copy holds only in-frame clones and misses some; the assay was immunoSEQ multiplex PCR. The D gene and trimming were derived from the DNA, and the V and J assignments and clone size from that table. Of about 49,000 clones in the sample, around 82% are singletons; the top ten hold 13% to 15%. The CDR3 consists of 18 residues. The trim removed 3 bases at V and 4 bases at J, leaving 14 bases unmatched. Germline values: CDR1 KGHSH, CDR2 LQKENI. The TCR sequence derives from a human donor in a cohort sampled during active COVID-19. The J gene is TRBJ2-3, the V gene TRBV18, with TRBD2 identical over 9 bases. The sequencing sample was made of peripheral blood. The CDR3 DNA reads TGTGCCAGCTCACCCCCAAACATAGGGGGCGGGGGGGCAGATACGCAGTATTTT. Protein: CASSPPNIGGGGADTQYF.